This T cell receptor (beta chain) was retrieved from a study of CD8+CD57+ T cells in acquired aplastic anemia. Comments on this clonotype: Germline is not matched at one junction end, which may reflect a read error.

Genomic DNA served as template for TCR beta VDJ and CDR3 profiling. TCRdb analysed the reads with MiXCR anew, one entry per CDR3 protein. The data contain roughly 420,000 distinct CDR3 sequences, 65% to 80% of them singletons. Sequences were obtained from sorted CD4+, CD8+, or CD8+CD57+ T cells (not recorded which) from PBMCs. The receptor was isolated from a human donor in good health, serving as a control.

The CDR3 region is CSANNAGGDNVLTF. The DNA for the CDR3 is TGCAGTGCTAATAATGCAGGCGGGGACAACGTCCTGACTTTC. The chain combines TRBV20-1 with TRBJ2-6, with TRBD2 as a possible D gene (6 bases). CDR3 size: 14 residues. Germline V gene data show CDR1 as DFQATT and CDR2 as SNEGSKA (reference sequence).